The 17 T cell receptor beta chains in this list originate from one sample, sequenced in a study of T-cell reconstitution after alpha-beta-depleted transplantation in children. Preparation of the TCRbeta library was carried out with unique molecular identifiers. MiXCR, applied by TCRdb to the PCR reads, yields one record per CDR3 protein. The sample records 610,000 or so distinct CDR3 sequences, more than 20% being singletons. The starting material was PBMCs, obtained before TCRalphabeta/CD19-depleted stem cell transplant. The receptor set was obtained from a boy younger than two with Wiskott-Aldrich syndrome, due to receive a stem cell transplant.

As concerns this clonotype: Lacking the conserved final phenylalanine or tryptophan, this CDR3 likely reflects a read error. The gene calls are TRBV20-1 and TRBJ2-1; weak D call: TRBD2 (6 bases). The CDR3 consists of 11 residues. In germline, CDR1 is DFQATT, CDR2 SNEGSKA (reference sequence). With 5 bases removed from V and 9 bases from J, the gap between germline ends came to 11 bases. CDR3 in DNA: TGCAGTGCTGGGGGGAGAACTGAGCAGTTCATC. As protein: CSAGGRTEQFI.

There are a few counts of this clonotype. This sequence joins TRBV7-2 and TRBJ2-1; D not certain. Trimming took 2 bases from V and 3 from J, leaving 8 bases between them. The CDR3 is 14 amino acids. Germline V gives CDR1 SGHTA, CDR2 FQGNSA. The CDR3 here is CASSLLLDYNEQFF. CDR3 bases: TGTGCCAGCAGCTTACTTCTGGACTACAATGAGCAGTTCTTC.

This rearrangement joins TRBV5-1 to TRBJ1-1; D is ambiguous. The V end lost 0 bases, the J end lost 6 bases, and 9 bases lay between the germline ends. This CDR3 has 13 residues. Per the germline V gene, CDR1 is SGHRS and CDR2 is YFSETQ. The DNA for the CDR3 is TGCGCCAGCAGCTTGGGTCGAGGCCCTGAAGCTTTCTTT. This encodes CASSLGRGPEAFF.

This clonotype was observed a few times. The CDR3 region is CASSTTGRLGDEQYF. The CDR3 region has the DNA TGCGCCAGCAGCACGACAGGGCGTCTTGGCGACGAGCAGTACTTC. This rearrangement joins TRBV5-1 to TRBJ2-7, with 7 nucleotides matching TRBD1. Looked up from germline, CDR1 is SGHRS and CDR2 is YFSETQ. J gave up 5 bases and V 4 bases, and 12 bases lay outside the gene matches. The CDR3 consists of 15 residues.

V usage is TRBV11-2 and J usage is TRBJ2-1; 9 bases map to TRBD2. The germline V gene has CDR1 SGHAT and CDR2 FQNNGV. This CDR3 contains 17 residues. The V segment lost 0 bases and the J segment 5 bases; nucleotides outside the gene matches: 8. The CDR3 here is CASSLDQGGRADNEQFF. In nucleotides, the CDR3 is TGTGCCAGCAGCTTAGATCAGGGCGGGAGGGCCGACAATGAGCAGTTCTTC.

The rearrangement joins TRBV5-1 to TRBJ2-3, with D hard to call. This CDR3 contains 15 residues. Germline V gene data show CDR1 as SGHRS and CDR2 as YFSETQ. V dropped 5 bases and J dropped 4 bases, with 17 bases sitting between them. The CDR3 nucleotides read TGCGCCAGCAGGGGGTCAAGAGGTGTTGCAGATACGCAGTATTTT. Its translation: CASRGSRGVADTQYF.

This clonotype was detected once. The chain recombines TRBV5-1 with TRBJ2-4; D call uncertain. V shed 0 bases and J shed 1 base, with 14 bases lying between them. From germline, CDR1 is SGHRS and CDR2 YFSETQ. The length of the CDR3 is 17 residues. The CDR3 nucleotides are TGCGCCAGCAGCTTGGATAGGGCTCTCTGGGCCAAAAACATTCAGTACTTC. Translation: CASSLDRALWAKNIQYF.

The gene calls are TRBV20-1 and TRBJ2-2, with 7 bases identical to TRBD2. The CDR3 runs to 14 residues. V lost 2 bases and J lost 5; bases outside the gene matches: 5. The germline CDR1 and CDR2 sequences are DFQATT and SNEGSKA (reference sequence). The CDR3 bases are TGCAGTGCTAGATGGGGGGAGGGGACCGGGGAGCTGTTTTTT. Amino acid sequence: CSARWGEGTGELFF.

V and J are TRBV7-2 and TRBJ2-1, with 10 nucleotides matching TRBD2. The trim removed 4 bases at V and 2 bases at J, leaving 20 bases unmatched. Germline V gives CDR1 SGHTA, CDR2 FQGNSA. This CDR3 has 21 amino acids. In nucleotides, the CDR3 is TGTGCCAGCAGCTCCCCGAATAGCGGGAGGCCTTTGGGTAGCCCCTACAATGAGCAGTTCTTC. Encoded protein: CASSSPNSGRPLGSPYNEQFF.

V usage is TRBV5-1 and J usage is TRBJ2-3, with 7 bases lining up with TRBD1. The CDR3 runs 16 residues. Germline V CDR1 and CDR2: SGHRS, YFSETQ. V lost 0 bases and J lost 2; bases outside the gene matches: 6. CDR3 DNA sequence: TGCGCCAGCAGCTTGGAGACAGGGATTTACACAGATACGCAGTATTTT. Translated: CASSLETGIYTDTQYF.

The chain carries TRBV21-1 and TRBJ2-7; the DNA was not compared with TRBD1, the D call given in the table. TRBV21-1 is a documented pseudogene. The CDR3 length is 17 residues. The CDR3 nucleotides read TGTGCCAGCAGCGAAAAGCCCTTTAGCTATCCCCTCGACGAGCAGTACTTC. Protein sequence: CASSEKPFSYPLDEQYF.

In its sample, this clonotype was seen a few times. The chain joins TRBV12-3 or TRBV12-4 to TRBJ1-3; 7 bases are shared with TRBD1. This CDR3 has 14 amino acids. The trim removed 6 bases at V and 6 bases at J, leaving 8 bases unmatched. The CDR3 DNA reads as TGTGCCAGCAGCTTCAGGGGGATTAAAAACACCATATATTTT. Residues: CASSFRGIKNTIYF.

V and J are TRBV2 and TRBJ1-2; D call uncertain. The germline V gene encodes CDR1 SNHLY and CDR2 FYNNEI. The CDR3 loop spans 14 amino acids. V was pared by 4 bases and J by 8 bases, with 17 bases between. The CDR3 region is CASSGRQVLYGYTF. CDR3 bases: TGTGCCAGCAGTGGGCGGCAGGTTCTGTACGGCTACACCTTC.

The chain joins TRBV15 to TRBJ1-2, with a tentative D call TRBD1 (5 bases). Deletions cut 0 bases from V and 1 base from J, with 9 bases between. Germline V gene lookup returns CDR1 LNHNV and CDR2 YYDKDF (reference sequence). This CDR3 has 15 residues. The CDR3 loop reads CATSRDPGINYGYTF. CDR3 DNA: TGTGCCACCAGCAGAGATCCAGGGATTAACTATGGCTACACCTTC.

The genes are TRBV15 and TRBJ2-2; 7 bases align to TRBD2. Per the germline V gene, CDR1 is LNHNV and CDR2 is YYDKDF (reference sequence). The CDR3 contains 13 residues. Trimming took 9 bases from V and 6 from J; bases not matched to a gene: 7. CDR3 in amino acids: CATQRGRAGELFF. The CDR3 DNA sequence: TGTGCCACTCAACGCGGGAGAGCCGGGGAGCTGTTTTTT.

V usage is TRBV5-1 and J usage is TRBJ1-2, with D perhaps matching TRBD1 (5 bases). Deletions cut 6 bases from V and 5 bases from J, with 14 bases between. The CDR3 totals 13 residues. The V gene's germline CDR1 is SGHRS and CDR2 YFSETQ. The CDR3 sequence: CASTPGSGYGYTF. CDR3 DNA sequence: TGCGCCAGCACCCCAGGGTCCGGATATGGCTACACCTTC.

The chain couples TRBV6-5 to TRBJ1-2; D is possibly TRBD1 (5 bases). V dropped 7 bases and J dropped 8 bases, with 17 bases sitting between them. There are 13 residues in the CDR3. CDR1 and CDR2 (germline): MNHEY, SVGAGI. Here the CDR3 DNA reads TGTGCCAGCATCTCCTCGACAGAGACCGGCTACACCTTC. Its translation: CASISSTETGYTF.